Below, 4 T cell receptor beta chains from the same sample are listed, as sequenced in a study of technical replicates of blood from a few donors listed by TCRdb under 2017. Receptor amplification or capture employed the immunoSEQ multiplex PCR assay. Sourced from immuneACCESS, this table was stored by TCRdb with only in-frame sequences that have V and J called. A share of the clones is absent; for the studies checked, an unresolved V gene accounts for under half, and the remainder has no known explanation. The sample has around 71,000 clones on record, roughly 92% of them singletons. Of the sample, approximately 0.4% falls within the top ten clones. Specimen: T cells isolated from PBMCs. The receptors shown here come from a human donor in good health.

The chain couples TRBV5-1 to TRBJ1-3; D not resolved. CDR3 length: 16 amino acids. Germline-derived CDR1 and CDR2 are SGHRS and YFSETQ. Trimming stripped 1 base from V and 0 bases from J, with 11 bases between. CDR3 sequence (DNA): TGCGCCAGCAGCTTGAACGTGGCCAGCTCTGGAAACACCATATATTTT. Amino acids: CASSLNVASSGNTIYF.

The chain employs TRBV28 and TRBJ1-1, with 7 bases fitting TRBD1. In germline, CDR1 is MDHEN, CDR2 SYDVKM. The CDR3 has 14 residues. Written as DNA, the CDR3 is TGTCTGATTGGCGATACAGGGGTAGGGACTGAAGCTTTCTTT. It translates to CLIGDTGVGTEAFF.

The V gene is TRBV5-1, the J gene TRBJ2-6; D gene unclear. The CDR3 covers 16 residues. Trimming cost V 0 bases and J 2 bases, with 9 bases left between them. The germline gives CDR1 SGHRS, CDR2 YFSETQ. The chain's CDR3 is CASSLGEYAGANVLTF. The CDR3 region has the DNA TGCGCCAGCAGCTTGGGCGAGTATGCTGGGGCCAACGTCCTGACTTTC.

The chain carries TRBV6-5 and TRBJ2-7, with D unclear. Trimming stripped 6 bases from V and 2 bases from J, with 8 bases between. CDR1 is MNHEY and CDR2 is SVGAGI in the germline V gene. The CDR3 contains 12 residues. CDR3 sequence: CASRALTYEQYF. In DNA form, the CDR3 reads TGTGCCAGCAGGGCCCTGACCTACGAGCAGTACTTC.